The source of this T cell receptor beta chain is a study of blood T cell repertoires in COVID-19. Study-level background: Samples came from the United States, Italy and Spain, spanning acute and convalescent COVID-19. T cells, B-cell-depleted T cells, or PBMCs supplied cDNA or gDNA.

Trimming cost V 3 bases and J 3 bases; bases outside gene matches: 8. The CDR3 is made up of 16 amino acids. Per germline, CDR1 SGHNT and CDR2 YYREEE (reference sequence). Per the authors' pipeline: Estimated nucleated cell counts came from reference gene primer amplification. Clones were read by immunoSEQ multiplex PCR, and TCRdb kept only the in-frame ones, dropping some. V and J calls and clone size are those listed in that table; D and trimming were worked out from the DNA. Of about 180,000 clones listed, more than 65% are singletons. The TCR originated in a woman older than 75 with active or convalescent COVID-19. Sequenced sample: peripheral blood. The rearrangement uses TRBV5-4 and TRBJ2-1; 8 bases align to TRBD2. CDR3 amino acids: CASSSAGGNNYNEQFF. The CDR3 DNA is TGTGCCAGCAGCTCGGCGGGGGGAAATAACTACAATGAGCAGTTCTTC.